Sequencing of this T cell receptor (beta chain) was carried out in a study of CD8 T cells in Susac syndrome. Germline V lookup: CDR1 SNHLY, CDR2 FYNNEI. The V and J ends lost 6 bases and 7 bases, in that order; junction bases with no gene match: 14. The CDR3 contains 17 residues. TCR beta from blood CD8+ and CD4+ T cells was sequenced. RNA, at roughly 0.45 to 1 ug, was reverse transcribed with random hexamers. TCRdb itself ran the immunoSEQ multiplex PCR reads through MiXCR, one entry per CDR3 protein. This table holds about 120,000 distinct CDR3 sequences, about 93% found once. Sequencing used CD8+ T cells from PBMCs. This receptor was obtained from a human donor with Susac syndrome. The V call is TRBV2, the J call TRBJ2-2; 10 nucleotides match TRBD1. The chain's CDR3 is CASRSRDRGTRGGELFF. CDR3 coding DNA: TGTGCCAGCAGATCCCGGGACAGGGGCACCAGGGGCGGGGAGCTGTTTTTT.